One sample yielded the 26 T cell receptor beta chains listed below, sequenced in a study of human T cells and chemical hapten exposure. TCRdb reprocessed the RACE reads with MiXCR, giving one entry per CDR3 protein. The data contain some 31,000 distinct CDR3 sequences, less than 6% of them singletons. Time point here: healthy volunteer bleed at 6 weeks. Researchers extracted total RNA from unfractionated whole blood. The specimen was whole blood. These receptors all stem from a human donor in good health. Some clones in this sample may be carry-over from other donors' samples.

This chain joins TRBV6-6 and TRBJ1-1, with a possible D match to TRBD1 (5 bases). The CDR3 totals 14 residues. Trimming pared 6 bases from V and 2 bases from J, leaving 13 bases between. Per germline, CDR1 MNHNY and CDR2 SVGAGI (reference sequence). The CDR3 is CASRPGGTNTEAFF. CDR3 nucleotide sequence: TGTGCCAGCAGACCTGGGGGTACTAACACTGAAGCTTTCTTT.

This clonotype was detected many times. Written as DNA, the CDR3 is TGCAGTGCTGTTCCCGGGGTGGGGGGTGAAAAACTGTTTTTT. Translation: CSAVPGVGGEKLFF. The rearrangement joins TRBV20-1 to TRBJ1-4, with D possibly being TRBD1 (5 bases). CDR3 size: 14 residues. The germline gives CDR1 DFQATT, CDR2 SNEGSKA (reference sequence). Trimming took off 5 bases at V and 7 bases at J, with 17 bases between the two ends.

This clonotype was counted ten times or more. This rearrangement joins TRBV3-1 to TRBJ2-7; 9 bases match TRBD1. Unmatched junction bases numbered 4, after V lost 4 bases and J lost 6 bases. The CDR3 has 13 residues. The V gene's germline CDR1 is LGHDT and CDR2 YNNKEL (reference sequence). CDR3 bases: TGTGCCAGCAGCCGAACGACAGGGGGCGAGCAGTACTTC. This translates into CASSRTTGGEQYF.

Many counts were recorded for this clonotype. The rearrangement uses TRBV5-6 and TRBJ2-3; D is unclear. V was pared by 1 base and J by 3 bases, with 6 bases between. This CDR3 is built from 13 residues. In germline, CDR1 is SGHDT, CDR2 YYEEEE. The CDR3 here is CASSLTDTDTQYF. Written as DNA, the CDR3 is TGTGCCAGCAGCTTGACCGATACAGATACGCAGTATTTT.

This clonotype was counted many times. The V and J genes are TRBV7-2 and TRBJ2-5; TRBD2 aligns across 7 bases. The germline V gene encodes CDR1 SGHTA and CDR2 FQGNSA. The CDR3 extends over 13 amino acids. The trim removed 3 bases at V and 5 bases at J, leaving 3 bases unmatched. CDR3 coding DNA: TGTGCCAGCAGCTTGGGCGGGGGTGAGACCCAGTACTTC. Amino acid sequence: CASSLGGGETQYF. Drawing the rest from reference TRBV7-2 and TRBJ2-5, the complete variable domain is GAGVSQSPSNKVTEKGKDVELRCDPISGHTALYWYRQSLGQGLEFLIYFQGNSAPDKSGLPSDRFSAERTGGSVSTLTIQRTQQEDSAVYLCASSLGGGETQYFGPGTRLLVL.

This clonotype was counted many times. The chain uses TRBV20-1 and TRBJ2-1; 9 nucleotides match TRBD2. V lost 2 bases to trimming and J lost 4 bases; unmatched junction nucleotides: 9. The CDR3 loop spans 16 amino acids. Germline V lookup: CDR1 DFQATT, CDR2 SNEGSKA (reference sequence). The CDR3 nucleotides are TGCAGTGCTAGAAGTCGGCTAGCGGGAACGTACAATGAGCAGTTCTTC. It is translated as CSARSRLAGTYNEQFF.

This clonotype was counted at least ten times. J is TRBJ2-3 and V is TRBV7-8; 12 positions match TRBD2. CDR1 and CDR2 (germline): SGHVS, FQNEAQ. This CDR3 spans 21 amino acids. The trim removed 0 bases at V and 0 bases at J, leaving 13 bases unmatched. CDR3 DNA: TGTGCCAGCAGCTTAGCGCTGTGGACTAGCGGGATCCTTAGGAGCACAGATACGCAGTATTTT. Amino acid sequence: CASSLALWTSGILRSTDTQYF.

The DNA of the CDR3 is TGTGCCAGCAGCTTCTCGCCAGGGGGCAGGATTAGCACTGAAGCTTTCTTT. Translated: CASSFSPGGRISTEAFF. This chain uses TRBV7-8 with TRBJ1-1, with TRBD1 identical over 8 bases. V shed 3 bases, J shed 4 bases, and the junction held 13 bases outside the gene matches. The CDR3 loop spans 17 amino acids. Germline V CDR1 and CDR2: SGHVS, FQNEAQ.

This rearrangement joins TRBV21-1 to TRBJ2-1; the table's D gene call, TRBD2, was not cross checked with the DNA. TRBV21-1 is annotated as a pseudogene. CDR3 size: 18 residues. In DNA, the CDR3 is TGTACCAGCCCGGCTAGTCAACCTCCCAATACCTCCTACAATGAGCAGTTCTTC. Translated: CTSPASQPPNTSYNEQFF.

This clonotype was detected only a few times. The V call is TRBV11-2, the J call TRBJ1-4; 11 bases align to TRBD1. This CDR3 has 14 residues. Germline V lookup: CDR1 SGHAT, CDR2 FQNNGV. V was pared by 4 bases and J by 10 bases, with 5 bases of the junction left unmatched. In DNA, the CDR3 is TGTGCCAGCAGCTGGGGACAGGGGGAAGGAAAACTGTTTTTT. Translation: CASSWGQGEGKLFF.

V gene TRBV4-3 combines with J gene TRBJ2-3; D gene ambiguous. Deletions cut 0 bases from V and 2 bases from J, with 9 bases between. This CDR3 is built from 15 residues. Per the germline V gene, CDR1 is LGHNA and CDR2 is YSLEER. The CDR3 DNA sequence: TGCGCCAGCAGCCAAGATCAGAACCCCACAGATACGCAGTATTTT. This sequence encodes CASSQDQNPTDTQYF.

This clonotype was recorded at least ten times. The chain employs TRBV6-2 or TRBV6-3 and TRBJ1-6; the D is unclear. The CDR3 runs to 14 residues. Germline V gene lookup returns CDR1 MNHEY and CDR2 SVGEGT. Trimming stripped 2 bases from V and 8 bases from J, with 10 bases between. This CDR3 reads CASSYPDGYSPLHF. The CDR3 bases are TGTGCCAGCAGTTACCCGGACGGCTATTCACCCCTCCACTTT.

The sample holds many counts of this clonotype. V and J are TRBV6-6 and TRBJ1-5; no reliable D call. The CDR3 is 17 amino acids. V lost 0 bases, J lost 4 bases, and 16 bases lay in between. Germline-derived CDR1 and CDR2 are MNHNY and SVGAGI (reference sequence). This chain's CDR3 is CASSYSADHFRNQPQHF. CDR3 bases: TGTGCCAGCAGTTACTCGGCAGACCATTTTCGAAATCAGCCCCAGCATTTT.

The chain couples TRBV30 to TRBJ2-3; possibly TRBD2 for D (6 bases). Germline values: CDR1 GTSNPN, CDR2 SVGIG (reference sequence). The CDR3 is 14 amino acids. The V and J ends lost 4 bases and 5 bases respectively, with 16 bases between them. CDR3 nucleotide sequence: TGTGCCTGGAATCTCGCGGGATTAGTAGATACGCAGTATTTT. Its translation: CAWNLAGLVDTQYF.

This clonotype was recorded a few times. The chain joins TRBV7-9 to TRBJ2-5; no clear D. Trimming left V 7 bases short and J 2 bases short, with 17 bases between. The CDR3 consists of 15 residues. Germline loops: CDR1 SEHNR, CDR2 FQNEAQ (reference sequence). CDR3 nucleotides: TGTGCCAGCACCTCATTGTTGGCGGAACAAGAGACCCAGTACTTC. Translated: CASTSLLAEQETQYF.

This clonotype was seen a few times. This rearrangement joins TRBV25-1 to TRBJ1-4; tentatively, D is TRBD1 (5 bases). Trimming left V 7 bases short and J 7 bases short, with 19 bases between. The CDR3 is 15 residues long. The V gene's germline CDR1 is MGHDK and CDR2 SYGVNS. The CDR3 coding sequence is TGTGCCAGCAAACCCCAGGGACCGGAGGCTGAAAAACTGTTTTTT. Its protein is CASKPQGPEAEKLFF. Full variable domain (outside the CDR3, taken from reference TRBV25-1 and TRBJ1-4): EADIYQTPRYLVIGTGKKITLECSQTMGHDKMYWYQQDPGMELHLIHYSYGVNSTEKGDLSSESTVSRIRTEHFPLTLESARPSHTSQYLCASKPQGPEAEKLFFGSGTQLSVL.

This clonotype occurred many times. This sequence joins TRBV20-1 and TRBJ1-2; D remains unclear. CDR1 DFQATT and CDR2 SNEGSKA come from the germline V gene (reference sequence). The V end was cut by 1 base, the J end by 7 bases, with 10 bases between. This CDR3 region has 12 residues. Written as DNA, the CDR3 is TGCAGTGCTAGAGCCGGGTGGGGTGGCTACACCTTC. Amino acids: CSARAGWGGYTF.

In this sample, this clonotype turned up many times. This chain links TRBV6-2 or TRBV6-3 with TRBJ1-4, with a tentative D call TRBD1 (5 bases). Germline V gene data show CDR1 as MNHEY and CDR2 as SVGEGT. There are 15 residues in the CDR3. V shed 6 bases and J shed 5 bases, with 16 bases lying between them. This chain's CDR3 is CASRFSGTGNEKLFF. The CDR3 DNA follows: TGTGCCAGCAGATTCTCCGGGACGGGGAATGAAAAACTGTTTTTT.

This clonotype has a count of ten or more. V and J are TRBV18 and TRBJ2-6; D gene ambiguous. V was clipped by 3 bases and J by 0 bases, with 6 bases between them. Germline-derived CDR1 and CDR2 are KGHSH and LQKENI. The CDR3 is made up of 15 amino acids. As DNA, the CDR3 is TGTGCCAGCTCACCCTTGGACTCTGGGGCCAACGTCCTGACTTTC. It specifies CASSPLDSGANVLTF.

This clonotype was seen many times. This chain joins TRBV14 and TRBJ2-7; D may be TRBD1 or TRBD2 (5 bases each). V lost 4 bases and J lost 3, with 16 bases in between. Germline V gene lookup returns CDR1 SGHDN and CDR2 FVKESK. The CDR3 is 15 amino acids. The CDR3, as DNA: TGTGCCAGCAGCCCCGGGACGTCGGCTCTCTACGAGCAGTACTTC. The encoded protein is CASSPGTSALYEQYF.

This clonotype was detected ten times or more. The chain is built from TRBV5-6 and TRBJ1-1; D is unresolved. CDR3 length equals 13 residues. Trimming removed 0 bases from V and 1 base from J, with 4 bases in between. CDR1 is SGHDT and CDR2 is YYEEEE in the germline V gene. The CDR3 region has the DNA TGTGCCAGCAGCTTGGCAGGGAACACTGAAGCTTTCTTT. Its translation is CASSLAGNTEAFF.

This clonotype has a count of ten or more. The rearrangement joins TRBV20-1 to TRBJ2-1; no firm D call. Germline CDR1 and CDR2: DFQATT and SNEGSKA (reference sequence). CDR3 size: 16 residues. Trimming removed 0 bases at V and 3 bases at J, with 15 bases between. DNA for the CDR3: TGCAGTGCTAGAGAACTCTGGTTGGCTTTCTACAATGAGCAGTTCTTC. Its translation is CSARELWLAFYNEQFF.

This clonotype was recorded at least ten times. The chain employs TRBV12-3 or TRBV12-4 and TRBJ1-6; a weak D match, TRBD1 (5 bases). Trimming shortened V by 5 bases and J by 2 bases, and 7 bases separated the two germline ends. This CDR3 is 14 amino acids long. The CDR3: CASSPDTYNSPLHF. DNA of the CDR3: TGTGCCAGCAGTCCGGACACCTATAATTCACCCCTCCACTTT.

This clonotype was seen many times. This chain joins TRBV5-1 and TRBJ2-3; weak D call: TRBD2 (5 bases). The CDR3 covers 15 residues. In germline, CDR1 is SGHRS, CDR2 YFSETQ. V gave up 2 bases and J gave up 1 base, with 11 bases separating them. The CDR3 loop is CASSFMTTGTDTQYF. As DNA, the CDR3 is TGCGCCAGCAGCTTTATGACTACCGGCACAGATACGCAGTATTTT.

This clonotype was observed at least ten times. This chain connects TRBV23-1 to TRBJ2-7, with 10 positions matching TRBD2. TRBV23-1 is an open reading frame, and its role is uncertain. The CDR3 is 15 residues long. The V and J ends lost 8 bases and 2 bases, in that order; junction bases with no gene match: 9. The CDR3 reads CASPLRLAGPYEQYF. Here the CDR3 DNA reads TGCGCCAGCCCTCTGAGACTAGCGGGCCCCTACGAGCAGTACTTC.

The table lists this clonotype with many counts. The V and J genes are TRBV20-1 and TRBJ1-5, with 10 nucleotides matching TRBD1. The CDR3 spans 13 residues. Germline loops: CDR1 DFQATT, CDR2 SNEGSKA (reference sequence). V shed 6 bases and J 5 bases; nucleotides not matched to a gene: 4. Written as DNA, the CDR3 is TGCAGTGCCGGACAGGGGGGTTATCAGCCCCAGCATTTT. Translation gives CSAGQGGYQPQHF.